The TCR beta chain described here comes from a study of human T cells and chemical hapten exposure. Points on this clonotype: Its antigen is still unknown.

Trimming took off 6 bases at V and 6 bases at J, with 14 bases between the two ends. CDR1 is MNHEY, CDR2 SVGAGI, per germline. The CDR3 covers 13 residues. Study-wide results and caveats: The immune response of these alopecia patients might not match healthy individuals'.

The study used a library that attached unique molecular identifiers to individual cDNA molecules. MiXCR, applied by TCRdb to the RACE reads, yields one record per CDR3 protein. Of 350,000 to 400,000 distinct CDR3 sequences detected, around 6% appear once; the ten largest clones hold about 5%. This sample's time point: patch test 2, 6 weeks after DPC sensitization. Treatment given: therapeutic diphenylcyclopropenone sensitization with weekly scalp DPC. Participating donors were patients with alopecia, aged 18 to 70 years, considered appropriate candidates for DPC. The material sequenced was whole blood, taken in connection with sensitization to the hapten diphenylcyclopropenone (DPC). V is TRBV6-5 and J is TRBJ1-1, with D possibly TRBD1 on 5 matching bases. This sequence originates from a woman aged 18-29 years with alopecia areata. Some clones in this sample may be carry-over from other donors' samples. The CDR3 coding sequence is TGTGCCAGCAGGGAGGCTGGGGGATCTGAAGCTTTCTTT. Protein: CASREAGGSEAFF.